The 32 T cell receptor beta chains given below trace back to one sample, sequenced in a study of early T cells in non-severe SARS-CoV-2 infection. In TCRdb, the 5' RACE reads were re-called with MiXCR into one record per CDR3 protein. The sample consists of around 44,000 distinct CDR3 sequences, about 5.7% of them appearing once. Here the sequenced sample was whole blood, taken at baseline. These receptors were taken from an adult who was a healthcare worker with PCR-confirmed SARS-CoV-2 infection or an uninfected control (not recorded which).

This clonotype was observed at least ten times. This sequence joins TRBV19 and TRBJ1-6; D remains ambiguous. V was trimmed by 3 bases and J by 15 bases, leaving 15 bases between them. From germline, CDR1 is LNHDA and CDR2 SQIVND (reference sequence). This CDR3 is built from 13 residues. The CDR3 nucleotides are TGTGCCAGTAGTATTGACGGCCGGGGTCTCCTCCACTTT. It is translated as CASSIDGRGLLHF.

This clonotype has a count of ten or more. CDR3 protein: CASTPKRETQYF. The CDR3 coding sequence is TGTGCCAGCACCCCCAAGCGGGAGACCCAGTACTTC. V usage is TRBV2 and J usage is TRBJ2-5, with D possibly being TRBD2 (5 bases). Trimming removed 7 bases at V and 5 bases at J, with 11 bases between. In germline, CDR1 is SNHLY, CDR2 FYNNEI. CDR3 length: 12 amino acids. The full variable domain, with the rest looked up from reference TRBV2 and TRBJ2-5, is EPEVTQTPSHQVTQMGQEVILRCVPISNHLYFYWYRQILGQKVEFLVSFYNNEISEKSEIFDDQFSVERPDGSNFTLKIRSTKLEDSAMYFCASTPKRETQYFGPGTRLLVL.

This clonotype was recorded at least ten times. This chain links TRBV7-2 with TRBJ2-5; tentative D call: TRBD2 (5 bases). This CDR3 is 15 amino acids long. Germline CDR1 is SGHTA and CDR2 is FQGNSA. Deletions cut 5 bases from V and 1 base from J, with 14 bases between. CDR3 nucleotide sequence: TGTGCCAGCAGCATCAGCCGGGGTGCCCAAGAGACCCAGTACTTC. Translating it yields CASSISRGAQETQYF.

The gene calls are TRBV6-1 and TRBJ2-1, with 9 bases aligning to TRBD1. Losses at the gene ends were 3 bases for V and 9 bases for J; bases not matched to a gene: 9. The CDR3 runs to 15 residues. Germline values: CDR1 MNHNS, CDR2 SASEGT. CDR3: CASSEQQGAWSEQFF. The CDR3 DNA follows: TGTGCCAGCAGTGAGCAACAGGGGGCGTGGAGTGAGCAGTTCTTC.

The V and J genes are TRBV20-1 and TRBJ2-7; TRBD2 matches 11 bases. Trimming at V came to 6 bases and at J to 3 bases, leaving 13 bases not matched to a gene. Germline CDR1 and CDR2: DFQATT and SNEGSKA (reference sequence). This CDR3 is built from 16 residues. In DNA form, the CDR3 reads TGCAGTGCGAGGAGACTAGCGGGGTTCGGGGACTACGAGCAGTACTTC. Its protein product is CSARRLAGFGDYEQYF.

This clonotype was counted many times. The chain uses TRBV5-1 and TRBJ1-6, with 8 bases fitting TRBD1. CDR3 length equals 18 residues. The junction had 15 bases not matched to a gene; V was cut back by 3 bases and J by 7 bases. From germline, CDR1 is SGHRS and CDR2 YFSETQ. The DNA of the CDR3 is TGCGCCAGCAGCTCCTTACCTAGATCAGGGGGCGGAAATTCACCCCTCCACTTT. It is translated as CASSSLPRSGGGNSPLHF.

This clonotype has a handful of counts. CDR3 in DNA: TGTGCCAGCAGCCCTTTGGGAGGCAGTTACAATGAGCAGTTCTTC. As protein: CASSPLGGSYNEQFF. The chain uses TRBV12-3 or TRBV12-4 and TRBJ2-1; maybe TRBD2 (6 bases). The CDR3 length is 15 residues. Trimming removed 6 bases at V and 4 bases at J, with 16 bases between.

This clonotype was seen a handful of times. The CDR3, as DNA: TGTGCCAGCAGCTACGGGCCGGGTCGGTCCGGGGAGCTGTTTTTT. This gives the protein CASSYGPGRSGELFF. The chain uses TRBV7-3 and TRBJ2-2; D remains ambiguous. This CDR3 contains 15 residues. The germline CDR1 and CDR2 sequences are SGHTA and FQGTGA. V was cut by 4 bases and J by 6 bases, with 15 bases left in between.

The V gene is TRBV4-3, the J gene TRBJ2-5; 11 bases are shared with TRBD1. The V gene's germline CDR1 is LGHNA and CDR2 YSLEER. V gave up 3 bases and J gave up 4 bases; unmatched junction bases: 4. CDR3 length: 15 amino acids. CDR3 sequence: CASSQDRGRTETQYF. The CDR3 coding sequence is TGCGCCAGCAGCCAGGACAGGGGGCGGACAGAGACCCAGTACTTC.

The chain recombines TRBV20-1 with TRBJ2-3, with D possibly TRBD2 on 5 matching bases. Germline CDR1 and CDR2: DFQATT and SNEGSKA (reference sequence). The CDR3 extends over 15 amino acids. Trimming left V 1 base short and J 6 bases short, with 17 bases between. CDR3 in DNA: TGCAGTGCTAGAGGTCGGGAAAACCCCCGCGATACGCAGTATTTT. This encodes CSARGRENPRDTQYF.

The DNA of the CDR3 is TGTGCCAGCAGCCCAACTCGGGAGAGCTCCTACAATGAGCAGTTCTTC. Amino acids: CASSPTRESSYNEQFF. J is TRBJ2-1 and V is TRBV7-9; the D gene is possibly TRBD2 (6 bases). Germline-derived CDR1 and CDR2 are SEHNR and FQNEAQ (reference sequence). This CDR3 comprises 16 residues. V lost 5 bases and J 0 bases, leaving 14 bases between the germline ends.

This clonotype has more than one count but fewer than ten. This rearrangement joins TRBV24-1 to TRBJ2-7, with a weak D call TRBD1 (6 bases). From germline, CDR1 is KGHDR and CDR2 SFDVKD. This CDR3 comprises 14 residues. V shed 7 bases and J shed 3 bases, with 15 bases lying between them. CDR3 bases: TGTGCCACCAGCCCTAGAGGGGGTGACTACGAGCAGTACTTC. Translating gives CATSPRGGDYEQYF.

The V and J genes are TRBV2 and TRBJ2-4; TRBD1 matches at 10 bases. The germline V gene has CDR1 SNHLY and CDR2 FYNNEI. CDR3 length: 16 residues. V shed 3 bases, J shed 0 bases, and the junction held 2 bases outside the gene matches. The CDR3 region has the DNA TGTGCCAGCAGTGAGGGACAGGGGCTAGCCAAAAACATTCAGTACTTC. Amino acid sequence: CASSEGQGLAKNIQYF.

By share of the sample, this clonotype is medium-sized. The chain links TRBV20-1 to TRBJ1-1, with TRBD1 matching over 7 bases. The length of the CDR3 is 13 residues. Germline values: CDR1 DFQATT, CDR2 SNEGSKA (reference sequence). J lost 1 base, V lost 3 bases, and 2 bases had no gene match. The DNA of the CDR3 is TGCAGTGCTAGTTGGGACAGGAACACTGAAGCTTTCTTT. Its translation: CSASWDRNTEAFF.

This clonotype was recorded at least ten times. The chain is built from TRBV7-9 and TRBJ2-6; the D gene is possibly TRBD1 (6 bases). The ends were cut back, 5 bases at V and 1 base at J, with 12 bases in the middle. Germline V gene lookup returns CDR1 SEHNR and CDR2 FQNEAQ (reference sequence). This CDR3 is 16 amino acids long. DNA for the CDR3: TGTGCCAGCAGCAAAAACACAGGGTCTGGGGCCAACGTCCTGACTTTC. Translated: CASSKNTGSGANVLTF.

This clonotype turned up a few times. CDR3 in amino acids: CSARDMGRYGYTF. Written as DNA, the CDR3 is TGCAGTGCTAGAGATATGGGGAGATATGGCTACACCTTC. This rearrangement joins TRBV20-1 to TRBJ1-2; D is unclear. Germline V gives CDR1 DFQATT, CDR2 SNEGSKA (reference sequence). Trimming removed 0 bases at V and 5 bases at J, with 10 bases between. This CDR3 has 13 residues.

Ten or more counts support this clonotype. The gene calls are TRBV6-2 or TRBV6-3 and TRBJ2-1, with D perhaps assigned TRBD1 or TRBD2 (5 bases each). The ends were cut back, 5 bases at V and 8 bases at J, with 16 bases in the middle. The CDR3 runs 14 residues. From germline, CDR1 is MNHEY and CDR2 SVGEGT. This CDR3 is CASSAPGPPDEQFF. As DNA, the CDR3 is TGTGCCAGCAGTGCTCCGGGACCGCCGGATGAGCAGTTCTTC.

This clonotype has only a few counts. The chain uses TRBV7-2 and TRBJ1-1; D is possibly TRBD1 (5 bases). The CDR3 has 12 amino acids. Germline V gene sequence: CDR1 SGHTA, CDR2 FQGNSA. The V gene lost 1 base and the J gene lost 8 bases, with 8 bases spanning the gap. The DNA for the CDR3 is TGTGCCAGCAGCTTAGACAGGACAGAAGCTTTCTTT. It specifies CASSLDRTEAFF.

The chain uses TRBV7-2 and TRBJ1-6; D uncertain. The germline V gene has CDR1 SGHTA and CDR2 FQGNSA. The CDR3 runs 14 residues. Trimming cost V 6 bases and J 9 bases, with 15 bases left between them. This CDR3 is CASRRREVSSPLHF. The CDR3 coding sequence is TGTGCCAGCAGAAGAAGGGAAGTGAGTTCACCCCTCCACTTT.

This clonotype was observed many times. The genes are TRBV3-1 and TRBJ2-1; D perhaps matches TRBD2 (7 bases). The CDR3 sequence is 16 residues long. Trimming took off 8 bases at V and 5 bases at J, with 22 bases between the two ends. From germline, CDR1 is LGHDT and CDR2 YNNKEL (reference sequence). The CDR3 DNA is TGTGCCAGCCGCCCCGGGGGGCCAGCGGGGCACAATGAGCAGTTCTTC. The encoded protein is CASRPGGPAGHNEQFF.

This clonotype appeared many times. This CDR3 is CSANTGAGANVLTF. The DNA of the CDR3 is TGCAGTGCCAATACAGGGGCTGGGGCCAACGTCCTGACTTTC. The V and J genes are TRBV20-1 and TRBJ2-6, with 7 positions matching TRBD1. CDR3 length: 14 residues. The germline V gene encodes CDR1 DFQATT and CDR2 SNEGSKA (reference sequence). V lost 6 bases to trimming and J lost 2 bases; unmatched junction nucleotides: 4.

This clonotype was found many times. The V and J genes are TRBV28 and TRBJ2-5; 7 positions agree with TRBD2. The CDR3 has 12 residues. The trim removed 9 bases at V and 5 bases at J, leaving 6 bases unmatched. Germline-derived CDR1 and CDR2 are MDHEN and SYDVKM. CDR3 sequence reads: CASYSGTETQYF. The CDR3 nucleotides are TGTGCCAGTTACAGCGGGACGGAGACCCAGTACTTC.

This clonotype was detected ten times or more. The chain joins TRBV4-1 to TRBJ1-5; TRBD1 is a possible D gene (6 bases). The CDR3 contains 15 residues. Per germline, CDR1 MGHRA and CDR2 YSYEKL. V was pared by 1 base and J by 1 base, with 8 bases between. In nucleotides, the CDR3 is TGCGCCAGCAGCCAAGTGCAGGGGAGCAATCAGCCCCAGCATTTT. Translated, it gives CASSQVQGSNQPQHF.

This clonotype appeared many times. CDR3 residues: CASSSQGFEETQYF. CDR3 in DNA: TGTGCCAGCAGCTCACAGGGTTTTGAAGAGACCCAGTACTTC. The chain uses TRBV7-9 and TRBJ2-5, with TRBD1 as a possible D gene (6 bases). V was shortened by 4 bases and J by 3 bases, with 12 bases between the two germline ends. From germline, CDR1 is SEHNR and CDR2 FQNEAQ (reference sequence). CDR3 length equals 14 residues.

The chain uses TRBV4-3 and TRBJ1-2; TRBD1 matches at 7 bases. This CDR3 is built from 16 residues. The V gene end was trimmed by 0 bases and the J gene end by 2 bases; junction bases not matched to a gene: 6. CDR1 and CDR2 (germline): LGHNA, YSLEER. For the CDR3, the DNA is TGCGCCAGCAGCCAAGAACCCGGCAGGGGGAACTATGGCTACACCTTC. Translation: CASSQEPGRGNYGYTF.

This clonotype was counted a few times. The chain is built from TRBV10-3 and TRBJ2-5; the D gene is possibly TRBD1 (5 bases). The CDR3 contains 14 residues. V lost 0 bases and J 5 bases, leaving 10 bases between the germline ends. Germline assignment: CDR1 ENHRY and CDR2 SYGVKD. CDR3 protein: CAISESAGMETQYF. The CDR3 DNA follows: TGTGCCATCAGTGAGTCTGCAGGGATGGAGACCCAGTACTTC.

This clonotype appeared many times. The gene calls are TRBV6-1 and TRBJ1-6, with TRBD1 matching over 8 bases. Germline CDR1 is MNHNS and CDR2 is SASEGT. The CDR3 runs to 15 residues. Trimming removed 5 bases from V and 5 bases from J; junction bases left unmatched: 5. The CDR3 spells CASSRTGWNNSPLHF. DNA for the CDR3: TGTGCCAGCAGTAGGACAGGGTGGAATAATTCACCCCTCCACTTT.

Many counts were recorded for this clonotype. The J gene is TRBJ2-6, the V gene TRBV10-3, with 9 positions matching TRBD1. Trimming at V came to 5 bases and at J to 0 bases, leaving 5 bases not matched to a gene. This CDR3 contains 17 residues. The germline gives CDR1 ENHRY, CDR2 SYGVKD. The chain's CDR3 is CAISRTGEGSGANVLTF. The CDR3 DNA reads TGTGCCATCAGTCGGACAGGGGAAGGCTCTGGGGCCAACGTCCTGACTTTC.

This clonotype came up many times. CDR3 residues: CSARGLDYEQYF. CDR3 nucleotides: TGCAGTGCAAGGGGACTAGACTACGAGCAGTACTTC. V and J are TRBV20-1 and TRBJ2-7; 8 bases are shared with TRBD2. Per germline, CDR1 DFQATT and CDR2 SNEGSKA (reference sequence). Trimming removed 6 bases from V and 3 bases from J; junction bases left unmatched: 4. CDR3 size: 12 residues.

This clonotype was recorded at least ten times. The CDR3 sequence is CASTSQRDPNEQFF. In DNA, the CDR3 is TGTGCCAGCACTTCTCAGCGGGATCCCAATGAGCAGTTCTTC. The rearrangement links TRBV4-2 to TRBJ2-1, with 7 bases aligning to TRBD2. The CDR3 consists of 14 residues. The germline CDR1 and CDR2 sequences are LGHNA and YNFKEQ. The V gene end was trimmed by 7 bases and the J gene end by 6 bases; junction bases not matched to a gene: 9.

V gene TRBV12-3 or TRBV12-4 combines with J gene TRBJ2-7, with a tentative D call TRBD2 (7 bases). V lost 0 bases, J lost 2 bases, and 17 bases lay in between. The length of the CDR3 is 17 residues. CDR3 residues: CASSLALGGGPAYEQYF. The CDR3 nucleotides are TGTGCCAGCAGTTTAGCGCTTGGCGGGGGCCCCGCCTACGAGCAGTACTTC.

The sample holds many counts of this clonotype. V gene TRBV9 combines with J gene TRBJ2-1; TRBD2 matches at 8 bases. Trimming removed 4 bases from V and 8 bases from J; junction bases left unmatched: 8. The germline V gene has CDR1 SGDLS and CDR2 YYNGEE. The CDR3 covers 14 residues. The CDR3 region is CASSPGAGGYEQFF. The CDR3, as DNA: TGTGCCAGCAGCCCAGGGGCGGGAGGTTATGAGCAGTTCTTC.